The text below deals with one TCR beta chain. Its target is not known. This sample is part of a study of cytomegalovirus exposure and HLA in healthy donors. Researchers ran the PCR with 60 Vbeta and 13 Jbeta primers. Method: immunoSEQ multiplex PCR; TCRdb's copy keeps in-frame clones and lacks some. The sample holds 150,000 to 200,000 clones, approximately 77% seen once. V trimming: 5 bases; J trimming: 5 bases; junction bases outside the gene matches: 11. Germline lookup yields CDR1 LNHDA and CDR2 SQIVND (reference sequence). CDR3 length equals 16 residues. General study points: Later findings reportedly placed an Asian-associated ancestry cluster below the roughly 670-donor mean for N-insertions. When presence/absence was analysed, sequencing depth was taken to be roughly uniform across donors. In all likelihood, a cluster of highly shared sequence variants was a sequencing artifact.

V gene TRBV19 combines with J gene TRBJ2-2, with 7 nucleotides matching TRBD2. The sequenced material came from PBMCs. The receptor was derived from a female donor in good health and CMV-seronegative. CDR3 coding DNA: TGTGCCAGTAGTCCGGGCGGGAGTCCGAGGACCGGGGAGCTGTTTTTT. Translated, it gives CASSPGGSPRTGELFF.